Below, 20 T cell receptor beta chains from the same sample are listed, as sequenced in a study of read filtering for tumor transcriptome and immune sequencing. The library was built from around 0.4 ug RNA with molecular barcoded adaptors for alpha/delta and beta/gamma chains. TCRdb ran MiXCR on the reads and lists one entry per CDR3 protein. The sample has some 50,000 distinct CDR3 sequences, about a fifth seen once. Sequencing was done on a sample of a population of CD138-negative cells sorted from bone marrow. The receptors were gathered from a donor at least 40 years old with multiple myeloma.

With regard to this clonotype: This could be a read error, since a much larger clone is one nucleotide away. The genes are TRBV6-2 or TRBV6-3 and TRBJ2-7; 8 bases match TRBD2. The CDR3 length is 15 residues. Unmatched junction bases numbered 12, after V lost 7 bases and J lost 4 bases. Germline V gene lookup returns CDR1 MNHEY and CDR2 SVGEGT. CDR3 in amino acids: CASTISGIGPYEQYF. The CDR3 DNA reads TGTGCCAGCACTATTAGCGGGATAGGACCGTACGAGCAGTACTTC.

V and J are TRBV9 and TRBJ1-2, with D possibly TRBD1 on 5 matching bases. The length of the CDR3 is 15 residues. In germline, CDR1 is SGDLS, CDR2 YYNGEE. V gave up 0 bases and J gave up 2 bases, with 11 bases separating them. The CDR3 bases are TGTGCCAGCAGCGTAGCAGGGACCCAGAACTATGGCTACACCTTC. Its translation: CASSVAGTQNYGYTF. The variable domain in full, with the rest retrieved from reference TRBV9 and TRBJ1-2, is DSGVTQTPKHLITATGQRVTLRCSPRSGDLSVYWYQQSLDQGLQFLIQYYNGEERAKGNILERFSAQQFPDLHSELNLSSLELGDSALYFCASSVAGTQNYGYTFGSGTRLTVV.

The V and J genes are TRBV7-2 and TRBJ2-7; 9 bases line up with TRBD2. The germline V gene has CDR1 SGHTA and CDR2 FQGNSA. V dropped 4 bases and J dropped 4; count of bases not matched to a gene: 14. The CDR3 consists of 17 residues. DNA for the CDR3: TGTGCCAGCAGCTCCGGGTGGGGTAGCGGGAGTCGATACGAGCAGTACTTC. As protein: CASSSGWGSGSRYEQYF.

This clonotype was observed many times. The CDR3 region is CSVVPSGTYEQFF. The CDR3 coding sequence is TGCAGCGTTGTCCCTAGCGGGACTTATGAGCAGTTCTTC. This chain connects TRBV29-1 to TRBJ2-1, with TRBD2 identical over 9 bases. CDR1 and CDR2 (germline): SQVTM, ANQGSEA. CDR3 length equals 13 residues. J lost 8 bases, V lost 4 bases, and 6 bases had no gene match.

This clonotype occurred many times. The chain recombines TRBV20-1 with TRBJ2-7; 14 positions match TRBD2. Trimming at V came to 3 bases and at J to 4 bases, leaving 14 bases not matched to a gene. The CDR3 runs to 18 residues. Looked up from germline, CDR1 is DFQATT and CDR2 is SNEGSKA (reference sequence). The CDR3 bases are TGCAGTGCTAGTGCTGCCGGGACTAGCGGGAGAATTCGGTACGAGCAGTACTTC. Protein product: CSASAAGTSGRIRYEQYF.

Many counts were recorded for this clonotype. The chain employs TRBV5-1 and TRBJ2-1; D uncertain. Germline assignment: CDR1 SGHRS and CDR2 YFSETQ. V lost 0 bases and J lost 7, with 20 bases in between. This CDR3 is 17 amino acids long. CDR3 sequence: CASSLEKRTPVGNEQFF. The CDR3, as DNA: TGCGCCAGCAGCTTGGAAAAGAGAACCCCAGTGGGGAATGAGCAGTTCTTC.

The chain recombines TRBV19 with TRBJ2-7; D perhaps matches TRBD2 (6 bases). Germline CDR1 is LNHDA and CDR2 is SQIVND (reference sequence). The V gene lost 5 bases and the J gene lost 5 bases, with 22 bases spanning the gap. This CDR3 spans 16 amino acids. The CDR3 loop is CASSPRAERASHEQYF. The CDR3 DNA is TGTGCCAGTAGTCCCCGGGCTGAGCGGGCGAGCCACGAGCAGTACTTC.

In its sample, this clonotype was seen many times. The genes are TRBV19 and TRBJ2-2; 14 bases fit TRBD2. Germline V CDR1 and CDR2: LNHDA, SQIVND (reference sequence). The CDR3 contains 20 residues. V lost 4 bases and J lost 0; bases outside the gene matches: 10. In DNA, the CDR3 is TGTGCCAGTAGTACCAAGGGACTAGCGGGAGTGAATGCGAACACCGGGGAGCTGTTTTTT. It translates to CASSTKGLAGVNANTGELFF.

This clonotype has a count of ten or more. The rearrangement joins TRBV4-1 to TRBJ2-1, with 14 nucleotides matching TRBD2. The germline gives CDR1 MGHRA, CDR2 YSYEKL. V lost 1 base, J lost 10 bases, and 9 bases stayed unmatched. CDR3 length: 17 amino acids. The CDR3 coding sequence is TGCGCCAGCAGCCAAGGAAGTGGGACTAGCGGGAGCCGGGAGCAGTTCTTC. It codes for CASSQGSGTSGSREQFF.

For this clonotype: This may arise from a read error, as a much more abundant clone is one base away. The chain joins TRBV7-9 to TRBJ1-1, with D hard to call. CDR1 is SEHNR, CDR2 FQNEAQ, per germline (reference sequence). The CDR3 covers 12 residues. CDR3 loop: CAGSNSRTEAFF. The CDR3 DNA is TGTGCCGGCAGCAATTCGAGGACTGAAGCTTTCTTT.

This clonotype appeared many times. J is TRBJ2-3 and V is TRBV7-2, with 9 positions matching TRBD1. CDR3 length equals 17 residues. Germline trimming cut 1 base from V and 4 bases from J; bases unmatched to any gene: 9. Per the germline V gene, CDR1 is SGHTA and CDR2 is FQGNSA. In nucleotides, the CDR3 is TGTGCCAGCAGCTTAGTAGCCGGGACAGGGAGGGCAGATACGCAGTATTTT. It encodes CASSLVAGTGRADTQYF.

This clonotype was observed a few times. A read error may be the cause here, since a much bigger clone is one base away. The chain employs TRBV7-9 and TRBJ1-1; D uncertain. Germline loops: CDR1 SEHNR, CDR2 FQNEAQ (reference sequence). The V end lost 0 bases, the J end lost 11 bases, and 16 bases lay between the germline ends. The CDR3 sequence is 14 residues long. CDR3 in DNA: TGTGCCAGCAGCTTAGCTACCGCGGCAGGCATGGCTTTCTTT. Translating it yields CASSLATAAGMAFF.

In the case of this clonotype: Since a much larger clone is just one base distant, this may be a read error. This chain links TRBV28 with TRBJ2-3, with a weak D call TRBD2 (5 bases). CDR1 and CDR2 (germline): MDHEN, SYDVKM. CDR3 size: 14 residues. V lost 5 bases and J 2 bases, leaving 11 bases between the germline ends. The CDR3 nucleotides are TGTGCCAGCAGTGGCGGGTCCCACACAGATACGCAGTATTTT. Its protein product is CASSGGSHTDTQYF.

This clonotype was seen repeatedly, ten times or more. The CDR3 sequence: CASSSGLALTGELFF. The CDR3 DNA sequence: TGTGCCAGCAGCTCCGGACTAGCTTTGACCGGGGAGCTGTTTTTT. The rearrangement links TRBV11-2 to TRBJ2-2; TRBD2 agrees at 8 bases. The CDR3 loop spans 15 amino acids. V lost 4 bases, J lost 5 bases, and 6 bases stayed unmatched. Germline loops: CDR1 SGHAT, CDR2 FQNNGV.

With regard to this clonotype: Its ends do not fully match the called genes, so a read error is possible. The chain couples TRBV11-3 to TRBJ2-2, with 10 bases matching TRBD2. This CDR3 spans 15 amino acids. Germline V gene data show CDR1 as SGHNT and CDR2 as YENEEA. DNA for the CDR3: TGTGCCAGCAGCTTAAGAGGGACTAGCGCCGGGGGGCCGTTTTTC. It specifies CASSLRGTSAGGPFF.

This clonotype was detected ten times or more. The chain has TRBV12-3 or TRBV12-4 and TRBJ2-5, with 8 bases that match TRBD1. CDR3 length: 13 residues. V was clipped by 8 bases and J by 5 bases; unmatched bases: 7. For the CDR3, the DNA is TGTGCCAGCTCTCCCCGGGACAGGGAGACCCAGTACTTC. Its protein is CASSPRDRETQYF.

This clonotype was observed at least ten times. A read error may explain this, as a much larger clone is one base away. This chain links TRBV28 with TRBJ2-1; D uncertain. CDR3 size: 12 residues. Trimming left V 3 bases short and J 4 bases short, with 4 bases between. Germline assignment: CDR1 MDHEN and CDR2 SYDVKM. DNA of the CDR3: TGTGCCAGCAGTTTCGGGTACAATGAGCAGTTCTTC. This translates into CASSFGYNEQFF.

This sequence joins TRBV19 and TRBJ2-5; 10 bases agree with TRBD1. The V gene's germline CDR1 is LNHDA and CDR2 SQIVND (reference sequence). The CDR3 runs to 17 residues. V trimming: 4 bases; J trimming: 4 bases; junction bases outside the gene matches: 12. As DNA, the CDR3 is TGTGCCAGTAGTAATCCCGAAGGGACAGGGGTAGGAGAGACCCAGTACTTC. It encodes CASSNPEGTGVGETQYF.

At least ten counts were recorded for this clonotype. J is TRBJ2-4 and V is TRBV12-3 or TRBV12-4; possibly TRBD1 for D (5 bases). Trimming stripped 3 bases from V and 5 bases from J, with 14 bases between. The CDR3 runs 15 residues. The CDR3 DNA reads as TGTGCCAGCAGTTTGGTTTGGGGCCGTGAAAACATTCAGTACTTC. It codes for CASSLVWGRENIQYF.

This clonotype occurred many times. The chain recombines TRBV11-3 with TRBJ2-7, with D perhaps matching TRBD2 (5 bases). Trimming left V 3 bases short and J 4 bases short, with 16 bases between. Per the germline V gene, CDR1 is SGHNT and CDR2 is YENEEA. This CDR3 comprises 15 residues. CDR3 protein: CASSFVGVMNYEQYF. As DNA, the CDR3 is TGTGCCAGCAGCTTTGTCGGGGTGATGAATTACGAGCAGTACTTC.